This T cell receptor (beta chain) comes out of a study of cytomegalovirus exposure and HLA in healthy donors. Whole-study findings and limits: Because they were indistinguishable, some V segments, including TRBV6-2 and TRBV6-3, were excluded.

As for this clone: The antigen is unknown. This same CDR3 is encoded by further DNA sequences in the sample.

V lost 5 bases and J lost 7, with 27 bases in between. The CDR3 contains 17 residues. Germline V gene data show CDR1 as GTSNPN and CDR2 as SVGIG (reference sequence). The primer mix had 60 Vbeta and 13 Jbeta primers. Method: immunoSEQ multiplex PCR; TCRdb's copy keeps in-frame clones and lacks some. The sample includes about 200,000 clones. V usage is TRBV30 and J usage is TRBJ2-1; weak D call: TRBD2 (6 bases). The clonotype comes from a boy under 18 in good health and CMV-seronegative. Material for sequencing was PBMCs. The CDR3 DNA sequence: TGTGCCTGGTCAATAGGGAGGAACCCACATCCTTTTAATGAGCAGTTCTTC. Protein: CAWSIGRNPHPFNEQFF.